This TCR beta chain originates from a study of T cells after yellow fever vaccination. Study-level results: It was a small share of clonotypes that appeared in both CD4 and CD8 compartments.

TCRdb analysed the 5' RACE reads with MiXCR anew, one entry per CDR3 protein. The table records 240,000 or so distinct CDR3 sequences, roughly 7.2% of them present only once. Germline assignment: CDR1 DFQATT and CDR2 SNEGSKA (reference sequence). V was shortened by 5 bases and J by 8 bases, with 14 bases between the two germline ends. This CDR3 contains 12 residues. As regards this clonotype: Its cognate antigen is unknown.

The starting material was CD4+ T cells sorted from PBMCs, obtained 15 days after the yellow fever booster vaccination. The chain employs TRBV20-1 and TRBJ2-3, with D hard to call. This TCR was sampled from a man aged 30 to 45 who received the YFV17D yellow fever vaccine. The CDR3 sequence is CSASDVMGTQYF. In DNA form, the CDR3 reads TGCAGTGCTTCGGACGTCATGGGTACGCAGTATTTT.